By share, the clone carrying this T cell receptor (beta chain) ranks as medium-sized. The antigen remains unidentified. V lost 6 bases, J lost 1 base, and 4 bases lay in between. Germline V CDR1 and CDR2: SEHNR, FQNEAQ (reference sequence). The CDR3 consists of 11 residues. Nobody among the patients had been given any treatment before thyroid surgery. These data are taken from a study of metastatic and nonmetastatic thyroid tumors. Whole-study context: Both malignant and benign thyroid patients supplied peripheral blood and tumor or nodule tissue samples, across which the repertoires of these patients were then compared. Study-wide points: Patients with malignant thyroid tumors reportedly had significantly higher TCR beta diversity than those with benign nodules, in blood and tumor.

In the study's own analysis: Using the CDR3 differences seen across clinicopathological groups, the authors built a distant-metastasis classifier for papillary thyroid cancer, which was meant to discriminate distant-metastatic patients. From the PCR reads, TCRdb re-called clones with MiXCR. These V and J calls derive from TCRdb rather than the authors' analysis. The sample yields over 20,000 clones, around 29% seen once. The sequence came from a female donor with papillary thyroid cancer or a benign thyroid nodule (not recorded which). Some clones in this sample may be carry-over from other donors' samples. The chain is built from TRBV7-9 and TRBJ2-7; unclear D gene. The specimen was blood. CDR3 region: CASSLSYEQYF. The CDR3, as DNA: TGTGCCAGCAGTTTGTCCTACGAGCAGTACTTC.